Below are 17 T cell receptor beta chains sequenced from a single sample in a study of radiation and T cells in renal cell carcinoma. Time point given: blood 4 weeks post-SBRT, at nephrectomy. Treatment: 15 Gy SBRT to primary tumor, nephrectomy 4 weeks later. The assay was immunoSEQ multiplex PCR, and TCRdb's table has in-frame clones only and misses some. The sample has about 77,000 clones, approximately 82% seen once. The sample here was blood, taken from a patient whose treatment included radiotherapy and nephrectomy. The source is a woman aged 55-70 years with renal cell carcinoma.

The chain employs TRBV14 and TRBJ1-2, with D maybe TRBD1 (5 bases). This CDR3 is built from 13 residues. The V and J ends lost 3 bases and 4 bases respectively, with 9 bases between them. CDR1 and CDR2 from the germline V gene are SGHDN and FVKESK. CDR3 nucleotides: TGTGCCAGCAGCCAGATGGACATCTATGGCTACACCTTC. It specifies CASSQMDIYGYTF.

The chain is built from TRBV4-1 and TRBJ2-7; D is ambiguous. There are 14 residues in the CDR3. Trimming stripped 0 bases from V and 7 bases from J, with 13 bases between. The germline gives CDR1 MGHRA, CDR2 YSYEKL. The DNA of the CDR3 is TGCGCCAGCAGCCAAGAAAACAGTGTTTGGGAGCAGTACTTC. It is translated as CASSQENSVWEQYF.

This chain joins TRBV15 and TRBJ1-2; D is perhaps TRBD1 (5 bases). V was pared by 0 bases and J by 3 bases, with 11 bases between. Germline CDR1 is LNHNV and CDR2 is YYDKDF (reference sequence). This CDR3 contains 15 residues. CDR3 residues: CATSRDQGGDYGYTF. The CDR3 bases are TGTGCCACCAGCAGAGATCAGGGAGGTGACTATGGCTACACCTTC.

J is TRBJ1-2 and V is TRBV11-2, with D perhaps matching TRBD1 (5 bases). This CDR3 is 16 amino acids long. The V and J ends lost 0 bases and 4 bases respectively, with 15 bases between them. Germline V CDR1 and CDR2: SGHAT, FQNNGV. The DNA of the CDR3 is TGTGCCAGCAGCTTAGATCCCCAGGGATTCGGCTATGGCTACACCTTC. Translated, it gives CASSLDPQGFGYGYTF.

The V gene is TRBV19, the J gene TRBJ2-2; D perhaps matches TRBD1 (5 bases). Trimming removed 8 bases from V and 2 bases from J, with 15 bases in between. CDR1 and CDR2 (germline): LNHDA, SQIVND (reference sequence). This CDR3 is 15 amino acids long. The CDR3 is CASGIGAVNTGELFF. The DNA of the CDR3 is TGTGCCAGTGGAATAGGGGCAGTAAACACCGGGGAGCTGTTTTTT.

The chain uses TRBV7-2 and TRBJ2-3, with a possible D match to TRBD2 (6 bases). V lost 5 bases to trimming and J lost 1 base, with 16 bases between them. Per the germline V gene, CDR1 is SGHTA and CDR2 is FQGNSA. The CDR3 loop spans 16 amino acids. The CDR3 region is CASSLRPGLRTDTQYF. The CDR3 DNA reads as TGTGCCAGCAGCCTCAGGCCGGGACTCCGCACAGATACGCAGTATTTT.

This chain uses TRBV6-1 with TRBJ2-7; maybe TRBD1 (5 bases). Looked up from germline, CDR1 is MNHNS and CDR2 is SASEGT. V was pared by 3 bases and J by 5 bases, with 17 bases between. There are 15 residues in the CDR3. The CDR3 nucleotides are TGTGCCAGCAGTGACTCAGGGTCGCCCGGCCACGAGCAGTACTTC. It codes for CASSDSGSPGHEQYF.

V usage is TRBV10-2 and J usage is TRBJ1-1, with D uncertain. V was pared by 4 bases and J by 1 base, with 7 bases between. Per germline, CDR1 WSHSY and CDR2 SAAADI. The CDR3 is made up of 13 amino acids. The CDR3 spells CASSGRENTEAFF. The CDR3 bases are TGCGCCAGCAGTGGACGGGAGAACACTGAAGCTTTCTTT.

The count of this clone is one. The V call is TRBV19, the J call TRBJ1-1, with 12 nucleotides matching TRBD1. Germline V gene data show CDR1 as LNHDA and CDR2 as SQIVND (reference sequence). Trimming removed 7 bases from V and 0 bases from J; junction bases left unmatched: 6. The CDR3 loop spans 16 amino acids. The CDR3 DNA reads TGTGCCAGTACCTTGGGACAGGGGGCTGTGAACACTGAAGCTTTCTTT. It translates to CASTLGQGAVNTEAFF.

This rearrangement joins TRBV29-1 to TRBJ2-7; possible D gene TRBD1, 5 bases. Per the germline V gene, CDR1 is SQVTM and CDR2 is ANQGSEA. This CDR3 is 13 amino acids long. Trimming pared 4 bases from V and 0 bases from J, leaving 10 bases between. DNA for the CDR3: TGCAGCGTTGGGCAGGACAACTCCTACGAGCAGTACTTC. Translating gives CSVGQDNSYEQYF.

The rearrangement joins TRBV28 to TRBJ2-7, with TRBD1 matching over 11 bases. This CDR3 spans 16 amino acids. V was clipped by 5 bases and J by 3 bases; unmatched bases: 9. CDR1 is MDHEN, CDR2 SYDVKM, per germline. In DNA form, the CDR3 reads TGTGCCAGCAGTCCACCTCTCGGGACAGGGGGCTACGAGCAGTACTTC. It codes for CASSPPLGTGGYEQYF.

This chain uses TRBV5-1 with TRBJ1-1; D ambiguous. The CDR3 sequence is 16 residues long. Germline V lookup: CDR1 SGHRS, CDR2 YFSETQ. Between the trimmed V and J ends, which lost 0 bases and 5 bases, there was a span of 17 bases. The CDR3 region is CASSLGFGTPFTEAFF. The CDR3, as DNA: TGCGCCAGCAGCTTGGGCTTTGGCACCCCGTTTACTGAAGCTTTCTTT.

Here the CDR3 DNA reads TGTGCCAGCAGTTCCGGGACCCCGAATGAGCAGTTCTTC. Translated, it gives CASSSGTPNEQFF. The V gene is TRBV27, the J gene TRBJ2-1; the D call may be TRBD1 or TRBD2 (5 bases each). The CDR3 extends over 13 amino acids. V dropped 4 bases and J dropped 7 bases, with 11 bases sitting between them. Looked up from germline, CDR1 is MNHEY and CDR2 is SMNVEV (reference sequence).

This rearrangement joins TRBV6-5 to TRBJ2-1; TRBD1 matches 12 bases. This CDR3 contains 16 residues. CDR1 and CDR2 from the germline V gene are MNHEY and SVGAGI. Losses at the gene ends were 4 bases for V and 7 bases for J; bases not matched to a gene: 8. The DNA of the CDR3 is TGTGCCAGCAGTTCCGGGACAGGGGGCCTGTGGAATGAGCAGTTCTTC. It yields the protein CASSSGTGGLWNEQFF.

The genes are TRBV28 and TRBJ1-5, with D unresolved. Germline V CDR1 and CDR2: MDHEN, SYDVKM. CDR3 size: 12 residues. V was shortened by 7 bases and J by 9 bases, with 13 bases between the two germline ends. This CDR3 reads CASIQPRGPQHF. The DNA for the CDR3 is TGTGCCAGCATCCAACCACGGGGGCCCCAGCATTTT.

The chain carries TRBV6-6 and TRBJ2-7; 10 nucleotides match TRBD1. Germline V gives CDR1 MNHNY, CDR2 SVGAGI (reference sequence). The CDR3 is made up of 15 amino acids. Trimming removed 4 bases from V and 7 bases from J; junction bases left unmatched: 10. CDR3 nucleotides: TGTGCCAGCAGTTCGTCCGGGACAGGGGCTCCGGAGCAGTACTTC. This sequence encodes CASSSSGTGAPEQYF.

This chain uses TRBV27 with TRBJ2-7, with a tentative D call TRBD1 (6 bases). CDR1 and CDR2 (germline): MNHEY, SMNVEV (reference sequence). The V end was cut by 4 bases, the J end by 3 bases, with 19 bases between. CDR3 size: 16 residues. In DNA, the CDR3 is TGTGCCAGCAGTTCGGTCCGGGACACCTTTTTCTACGAGCAGTACTTC. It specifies CASSSVRDTFFYEQYF.